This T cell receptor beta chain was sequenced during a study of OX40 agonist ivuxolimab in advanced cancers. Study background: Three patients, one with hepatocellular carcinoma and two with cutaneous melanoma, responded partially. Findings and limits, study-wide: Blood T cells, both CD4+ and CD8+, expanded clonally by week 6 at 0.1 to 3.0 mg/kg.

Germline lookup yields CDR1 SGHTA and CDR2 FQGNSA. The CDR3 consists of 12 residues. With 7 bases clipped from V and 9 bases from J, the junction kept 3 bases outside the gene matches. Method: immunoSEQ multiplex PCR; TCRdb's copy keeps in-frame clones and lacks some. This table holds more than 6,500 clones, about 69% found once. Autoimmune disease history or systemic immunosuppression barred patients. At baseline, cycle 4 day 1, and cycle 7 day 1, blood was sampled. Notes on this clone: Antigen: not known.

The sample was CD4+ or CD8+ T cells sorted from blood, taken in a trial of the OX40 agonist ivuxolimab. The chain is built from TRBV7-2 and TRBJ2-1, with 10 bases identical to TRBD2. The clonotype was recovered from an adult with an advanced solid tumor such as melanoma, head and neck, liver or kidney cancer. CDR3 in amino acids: CASMSGGGEQFF. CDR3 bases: TGTGCCAGCATGAGCGGGGGGGGTGAGCAGTTCTTC.